Listed below are T cell receptor beta chains from one sample, sequenced in a study of neoadjuvant anti-PD-1 for oral cavity cancer. Sequenced by immunoSEQ multiplex PCR; TCRdb stores in-frame clones only, minus some. The sample lists 70,000 to 95,000 clones, about 80% occurring once. The sample in question was PBMCs, obtained before nivolumab (anti-PD-1) treatment. The origin of the receptors is a person aged 35-79 years with oral cavity squamous cell carcinoma. Each CDR3 is given with its conserved first and last residue. The D gene is left open where the match is weak. Not all rows give a size; the values are once, few, many and, for expanded clones, a class.

clone size,D gene,J gene,V gene,CDR3 DNA,CDR3 protein
once,.,TRBJ2-7,TRBV9,TGTGCCAGCAGCGTAGACTCTGGGTACGAGCAGTACTTC,CASSVDSGYEQYF
.,TRBD1,TRBJ2-1,TRBV6-1,TGTGCCAGCAGTTTGACAGGGAAGTATGAGCAGTTCTTC,CASSLTGKYEQFF
.,.,TRBJ1-1,TRBV12-5,TGTGCTAGTGGTTTGGTACCCTCCCCCAGGGAAGCTTTCTTT,CASGLVPSPREAFF
.,.,TRBJ2-3,TRBV9,TGTGCCAGCAGCGTATTCGCGGGCAGCACAGATACGCAGTATTTT,CASSVFAGSTDTQYF
.,TRBD2,TRBJ2-7,TRBV28,TGTGCCAGCAGTGGAAGACTAGCGGGAGGATTATACGAGCAGTACTTC,CASSGRLAGGLYEQYF
.,.,TRBJ1-5,TRBV28,TGTGCCAGCAGTTCCGACACCCCAGGCAATCAGCCCCAGCATTTT,CASSSDTPGNQPQHF
.,.,TRBJ2-2,TRBV11-2,TGTGCCAGCAGCTTAGTATTGGGGCAGGGGACCGGGGAGCTGTTTTTT,CASSLVLGQGTGELFF
.,.,TRBJ1-4,TRBV28,TGTGCCAGCAGTCAGTCCGGGACCGACGGTGAAAAACTGTTTTTT,CASSQSGTDGEKLFF
.,.,TRBJ2-3,TRBV2,TGTGCCGGTGGTTCTACTAGCTCACATACGCAGTATTTT,CAGGSTSSHTQYF
.,.,TRBJ2-7,TRBV5-1,TGCGCCAGCAGCCCGGAAGGGGGGCAGCCCTGGGTAGAGCAGTACTTC,CASSPEGGQPWVEQYF
.,TRBD1,TRBJ1-2,TRBV6-5,TGTGCCAGCACTTTGGGACAGGGGGCGCTTGGCTACACCTTC,CASTLGQGALGYTF
.,.,TRBJ1-4,TRBV6-1,TGTGCCAGTACGGGGAGTCCTGCAACTAATGAAAAACTGTTTTTT,CASTGSPATNEKLFF
.,TRBD1,TRBJ1-5,TRBV2,TGTGCCAGCAGACCGACAGGGAGTAGCAATCAGCCCCAGCATTTT,CASRPTGSSNQPQHF
.,TRBD1,TRBJ1-1,TRBV29-1,TGCAGCGTAGGACAGGGATCAGCTTTCTTT,CSVGQGSAFF
.,TRBD1,TRBJ1-2,TRBV27,TGTGCCAGCAGTTTGACAGGGGGCGGCTATGGCTACACCTTC,CASSLTGGGYGYTF
.,TRBD2,TRBJ2-1,TRBV6-5,TGTGCCAGCAGATTGGGACTAGCCACATACAATGAGCAGTTCTTC,CASRLGLATYNEQFF
.,.,TRBJ2-3,TRBV29-1,TGCAGCGTTGAAAATAGATTCGGCAGTCTCGCAGATACGCAGTATTTT,CSVENRFGSLADTQYF
few,.,TRBJ2-7,TRBV6-1,TGTGCCAGCAGGACCCTAAGCCTCTACGAGCAGTACTTC,CASRTLSLYEQYF
medium-sized,.,TRBJ2-7,TRBV10-3,TGTGCCATCAGTGAGTCGACTCGCTCGGACGAGCAGTACTTC,CAISESTRSDEQYF
once,.,TRBJ1-2,TRBV6-5,TGTGCCAGCAGTTTCGACTTCAACTATGGCTACACCTTC,CASSFDFNYGYTF
.,TRBD2,TRBJ2-7,TRBV7-2,TGTGCCAGCAGCTCGACTAGCGGGAAAATCGGCGAGCAGTACTTC,CASSSTSGKIGEQYF
.,TRBD2,TRBJ2-7,TRBV5-1,TGCGCCAGCAGCTCGGCTAGCGGCAGCTCCTACGAGCAGTACTTC,CASSSASGSSYEQYF
.,.,TRBJ1-1,TRBV7-8,TGTGCCAGCAGCTTATCAGGGGTGGGGGCTGAAGCTTTCTTT,CASSLSGVGAEAFF
.,.,TRBJ2-7,TRBV6-1,TGTGCCAGCAGTGTTCAATTCGGACAGTTCTACGAGCAGTACTTC,CASSVQFGQFYEQYF
.,.,TRBJ2-1,TRBV11-2,TGTGCCAGCAGCTCCGGATCCCGGGACACAACGCTTCCGTTCTTC,CASSSGSRDTTLPFF
once,.,TRBJ1-1,TRBV6-6,TGTGCCAGCGTAGGTTTAGGGAACACTGAAGCTTTCTTT,CASVGLGNTEAFF
.,.,TRBJ2-7,TRBV6-8,TGTGCCAGCATTGTACGGGACAAAGAGTCCTACGAGCAGTACTTC,CASIVRDKESYEQYF
.,.,TRBJ1-3,TRBV6-6,TGTGCCAGCAGTTACGGTGGGACGAGCTCTGGAAACACCATATATTTT,CASSYGGTSSGNTIYF
few,TRBD2,TRBJ2-7,TRBV11-2,TGTGCCAGCAGCGGGGGGGACGGACCCTACGAGCAGTACTTC,CASSGGDGPYEQYF
.,TRBD2,TRBJ2-3,TRBV7-8,TGTGCCAGCAGCTTAGTGGGAGGGCTTAGCACAGATACGCAGTATTTT,CASSLVGGLSTDTQYF
.,TRBD2,TRBJ2-7,TRBV29-1,TGCAGCGTCGGCTCCCCCGGGACTAGCGGGAGGGCCTACGAGCAGTACTTC,CSVGSPGTSGRAYEQYF
.,TRBD2,TRBJ2-1,TRBV7-8,TGTGCCAGCAGCTTAGCCAGGACTAGCGGGAGTTCCTACAATGAGCAGTTCTTC,CASSLARTSGSSYNEQFF
.,.,TRBJ1-1,TRBV5-1,TGCGCCAGCAGCCCCCTCCGGACAGCCCGAACCCACTTTGGTAACACTGAAGCTTTCTTT,CASSPLRTARTHFGNTEAFF
.,TRBD1,TRBJ1-1,TRBV29-1,TGCAGCGTTAAACTGACAGGGGTGGACACTGAAGCTTTCTTT,CSVKLTGVDTEAFF
.,TRBD1,TRBJ2-5,TRBV7-7,TGTGCTAGCAGCCGACAGGGAAGCGAGACCCAGTACTTC,CASSRQGSETQYF
.,TRBD1,TRBJ1-3,TRBV6-5,TGTGCCAGCAGTTACCACGACAGGGGATTTGGAAACACCATATATTTT,CASSYHDRGFGNTIYF
.,.,TRBJ2-5,TRBV4-2,TGTGCCAGCAGCCAAGATTACGGGCCACAAGAGACCCAGTACTTC,CASSQDYGPQETQYF
few,.,TRBJ1-5,TRBV19,TGTGCCAGTAGTATAGATCAGGCATCTAAGAGGAGCAATCAGCCCCAGCATTTT,CASSIDQASKRSNQPQHF
.,TRBD2,TRBJ2-2,TRBV7-3,TGTGCCAGCAGCTGGGGCGGGAGCGACACCGGGGAGCTGTTTTTT,CASSWGGSDTGELFF
.,TRBD1,TRBJ2-2,TRBV27,TGTGCCAGCAGTTTATCGGGAGCAGGGGGATCATTTAACACCGGGGAGCTGTTTTTT,CASSLSGAGGSFNTGELFF
.,.,TRBJ1-1,TRBV5-1,TGCGCCAGCAGCTTGGCGGCTTTGAACACTGAAGCTTTCTTT,CASSLAALNTEAFF
few,.,TRBJ1-1,TRBV10-3,TGTGCCCTACGGACAGAGATAAACACTGAAGCTTTCTTT,CALRTEINTEAFF
.,.,TRBJ2-5,TRBV5-6,TGTGCCAGCAGCTTGGGGGGGCGAGAGACCCAGTACTTC,CASSLGGRETQYF
.,TRBD1,TRBJ1-1,TRBV7-8,TGTGCCAGCAGCTCAGACAGGGTGGGGGCCACTGAAGCTTTCTTT,CASSSDRVGATEAFF
.,TRBD2,TRBJ2-5,TRBV28,TGTGCCAGCAGCCCCCGTCCGGGACTAGCGGAAGAGACCCAGTACTTC,CASSPRPGLAEETQYF
.,.,TRBJ1-1,TRBV27,TGTGCCAGCAGTTTACGAGGGGTGGTTGTTGAGGACACTGAAGCTTTCTTT,CASSLRGVVVEDTEAFF
.,TRBD1,TRBJ1-4,TRBV7-2,TGTGCCAGCAGCGTCCGGGACAGAGCTAATGAAAAACTGTTTTTT,CASSVRDRANEKLFF
.,.,TRBJ2-7,TRBV9,TGTGCCAGCACCCAGTACGAGCAGTACTTC,CASTQYEQYF
.,.,TRBJ2-7,TRBV7-8,TGTGCCAGCAGCTTAACAGCGCGCGAGCAGTACTTC,CASSLTAREQYF